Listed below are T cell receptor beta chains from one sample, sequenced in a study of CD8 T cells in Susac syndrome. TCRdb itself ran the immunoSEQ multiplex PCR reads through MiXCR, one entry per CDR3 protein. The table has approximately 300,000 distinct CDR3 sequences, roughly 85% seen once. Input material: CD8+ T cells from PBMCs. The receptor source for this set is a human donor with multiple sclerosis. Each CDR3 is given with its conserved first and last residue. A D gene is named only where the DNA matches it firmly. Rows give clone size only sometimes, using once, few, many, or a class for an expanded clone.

DNA: TGTGCCAGCAGCCGCGCTAGCGGGAGGGCGGGGACGCACGAGCAGTACTTC
CDR3: CASSRASGRAGTHEQYF
V: TRBV28
size: once
D: TRBD2
J: TRBJ2-7

DNA: TGTGCCAGTAGTCCCCTTGTGGACGGCACCGGGGAGCTGTTTTTT
CDR3: CASSPLVDGTGELFF
V: TRBV19
size: once
D: .
J: TRBJ2-2

DNA: TGCAGTGGAGGGCCAGGGCGAACTTCTAGCACAGATACGCAGTATTTT
CDR3: CSGGPGRTSSTDTQYF
V: TRBV20-1
size: .
D: .
J: TRBJ2-3

DNA: TGTGCCAGCAGCTTGGACGGGTACACAGATACGCAGTATTTT
CDR3: CASSLDGYTDTQYF
V: TRBV5-4
size: .
D: .
J: TRBJ2-3

DNA: TGCAGTGCTCCTTGGACTAGCGGGAGAGTGGATGAGCAGTTCTTC
CDR3: CSAPWTSGRVDEQFF
V: TRBV20-1
size: .
D: TRBD2
J: TRBJ2-1

DNA: TGCGCCAGCAGCTCCGGACTAGCGCGAAGCACAGATACGCAGTATTTT
CDR3: CASSSGLARSTDTQYF
V: TRBV5-1
size: .
D: TRBD2
J: TRBJ2-3

DNA: TGTGCCAGCAGCCCCCGACCCCACGGATACTCTGGAAACACCATATATTTT
CDR3: CASSPRPHGYSGNTIYF
V: TRBV7-7
size: .
D: .
J: TRBJ1-3

DNA: TGCAGCGTTGAAGACGAGGACAGACCCTACGAGCAGTACTTC
CDR3: CSVEDEDRPYEQYF
V: TRBV29-1
size: .
D: .
J: TRBJ2-7

DNA: TGTGCCAGCAGTTCGACCCGGGGGGGCTACGAGCAGTACTTC
CDR3: CASSSTRGGYEQYF
V: TRBV27
size: .
D: TRBD2
J: TRBJ2-7

DNA: TGTGCCAGCAGCGTCCGGGACAGGGGGCCCACTGAAGCTTTCTTT
CDR3: CASSVRDRGPTEAFF
V: TRBV9
size: .
D: TRBD1
J: TRBJ1-1

DNA: TGTGCCAGCAGCCCCGGACAGGTCACTGAAGCTTTCTTT
CDR3: CASSPGQVTEAFF
V: TRBV7-9
size: .
D: TRBD1
J: TRBJ1-1

DNA: TGTGCCAGCAGCTTAAATAGCGGGAGGGACCAGACCCAGTACTTC
CDR3: CASSLNSGRDQTQYF
V: TRBV11-2
size: .
D: TRBD2
J: TRBJ2-5

DNA: TGTGCCACCAGCTCCGGGACTAGGAACAAGCAGTACTTC
CDR3: CATSSGTRNKQYF
V: TRBV24-1
size: .
D: TRBD2
J: TRBJ2-7

DNA: TGCGCCAGCAGCCAAGATTTAGGGGACACCGGGGAGCTGTTTTTT
CDR3: CASSQDLGDTGELFF
V: TRBV4-3
size: .
D: .
J: TRBJ2-2

DNA: TGTGCCAGCAGCGCGACTAGCGGGAGGTCCTTCTCCTACGAGCAGTACTTC
CDR3: CASSATSGRSFSYEQYF
V: TRBV7-9
size: .
D: TRBD2
J: TRBJ2-7

DNA: TGTGCCAGCAAATCGTTAGCGGTCTTGAGGAGCGCAGATACGCAGTATTTT
CDR3: CASKSLAVLRSADTQYF
V: TRBV5-8
size: .
D: .
J: TRBJ2-3

DNA: TGCGCCAGCAGCCAAGATCTTAACCGCCCGTGGCCAAACCCAAAGCTGTCCTACGAGCAGTACTTC
CDR3: CASSQDLNRPWPNPKLSYEQYF
V: TRBV4-3
size: .
D: .
J: TRBJ2-7

DNA: TGTGCCAGCAGCTTATACAGGGACGCGGTCGGGGAGCTGTTTTTT
CDR3: CASSLYRDAVGELFF
V: TRBV7-9
size: .
D: .
J: TRBJ2-2

DNA: TGTGCCAGCAGCCTCCAGGGACTAGTCACCTACGAGCAGTACTTC
CDR3: CASSLQGLVTYEQYF
V: TRBV5-4
size: once
D: TRBD2
J: TRBJ2-7

DNA: TGTGCCAGTAGTCCCCCGGAGGACAGCAATCAGCCCCAGCATTTT
CDR3: CASSPPEDSNQPQHF
V: TRBV19
size: .
D: .
J: TRBJ1-5

DNA: TGCAGCGTTGATGATAGCGGGAACCCCCAAGAGACCCAGTACTTC
CDR3: CSVDDSGNPQETQYF
V: TRBV29-1
size: .
D: TRBD2
J: TRBJ2-5

DNA: TGTGCCAGCAGCTACCTCGAGGGAGCGGTTCCCTACAATGAGCAGTTCTTC
CDR3: CASSYLEGAVPYNEQFF
V: TRBV6-5
size: once
D: .
J: TRBJ2-1

DNA: TGTGCCAGCAGAATTCTAAGACTAGCGGGAGGAAGAGCCAAGGAGACCCAGTACTTC
CDR3: CASRILRLAGGRAKETQYF
V: TRBV3-1
size: .
D: TRBD2
J: TRBJ2-5

DNA: TGTGCCACCAGTGACCCCCGGGACAGGGCCTCGCCATCGCAGTATTTT
CDR3: CATSDPRDRASPSQYF
V: TRBV24-1
size: .
D: TRBD1
J: TRBJ2-3

DNA: TGCAGTGCTCCCGAAACAGGGTTCAATCAGCCCCAGCATTTT
CDR3: CSAPETGFNQPQHF
V: TRBV20-1
size: .
D: .
J: TRBJ1-5

DNA: TGTGCCAGCAGTTACAGGTCAGGGGGTTTGGACACTGAAGCTTTCTTT
CDR3: CASSYRSGGLDTEAFF
V: TRBV6-5
size: .
D: TRBD1
J: TRBJ1-1

DNA: TGTGCCAGCAGTTTATCGTACACAGACGAAACTCAAGAGACCCAGTACTTC
CDR3: CASSLSYTDETQETQYF
V: TRBV27
size: once
D: .
J: TRBJ2-5

DNA: TGCGCCAGCAGCCCGGGACTAGCGGGAGTCAGACTGGACGAGCAGTACTTC
CDR3: CASSPGLAGVRLDEQYF
V: TRBV5-1
size: .
D: TRBD2
J: TRBJ2-7

DNA: TGTGCCAGCAGCCTCCTTGGTTCCAGGGGTTCGGGAAACACCATATATTTT
CDR3: CASSLLGSRGSGNTIYF
V: TRBV13
size: .
D: .
J: TRBJ1-3

DNA: TGCGCCAGCAGCCGATTGACTAACACCGGGGAGCTGTTTTTT
CDR3: CASSRLTNTGELFF
V: TRBV4-3
size: .
D: .
J: TRBJ2-2

DNA: TGTGCCAGCAGCTTAAATCGGGACACCTACTACGAGCAGTACTTC
CDR3: CASSLNRDTYYEQYF
V: TRBV7-9
size: .
D: .
J: TRBJ2-7

DNA: TGTGCCAGCAGCCAAGATCCGGGGACAAATCAGCCCCAGCATTTT
CDR3: CASSQDPGTNQPQHF
V: TRBV4-2
size: .
D: .
J: TRBJ1-5

DNA: TGTGCCAGCAGACCGTCTCCAGACAGGGATAATGAAAAACTGTTTTTT
CDR3: CASRPSPDRDNEKLFF
V: TRBV28
size: .
D: TRBD1
J: TRBJ1-4

DNA: TGTGCCAGCAGCGGAACAGGGGTCGGCTCCTACGAGCAGTACTTC
CDR3: CASSGTGVGSYEQYF
V: TRBV2
size: .
D: TRBD1
J: TRBJ2-7

DNA: TGTGCCTGGAGTGCCGGGCAGGGGATAACTGAAGCTTTCTTT
CDR3: CAWSAGQGITEAFF
V: TRBV30
size: .
D: .
J: TRBJ1-1

DNA: TGTGCCAGCAGCTTAGCGGGCCTTTTCTATGGCTACACCTTC
CDR3: CASSLAGLFYGYTF
V: TRBV7-9
size: .
D: .
J: TRBJ1-2

DNA: TGTGCCAGCAGCTTAGGGGAGTTGAACACTGAAGCTTTCTTT
CDR3: CASSLGELNTEAFF
V: TRBV7-9
size: .
D: .
J: TRBJ1-1

DNA: TGTGCCAGCAGCAGCGTACCGGCGGGAGTGTGGGAGACCCAGTACTTC
CDR3: CASSSVPAGVWETQYF
V: TRBV14
size: .
D: TRBD2
J: TRBJ2-5

DNA: TGTGCCAGCAGTGAATTCTCTTCCGGGCTGGAAAAACTGTTTTTT
CDR3: CASSEFSSGLEKLFF
V: TRBV25-1
size: .
D: .
J: TRBJ1-4

DNA: TGCAGCGCCGATCGAGGGTCTTCCTACAATGAGCAGTTCTTC
CDR3: CSADRGSSYNEQFF
V: TRBV29-1
size: .
D: .
J: TRBJ2-1

DNA: TGTGCCAGCAGGCGCCTACCGGGACAGGGGACAGATACGCAGTATTTT
CDR3: CASRRLPGQGTDTQYF
V: TRBV6-2/TRBV6-3
size: .
D: TRBD1
J: TRBJ2-3

DNA: TGTGCCAGCAGTTACCTTGGGACGCAGACACAAGAGACCCAGTACTTC
CDR3: CASSYLGTQTQETQYF
V: TRBV6-5
size: .
D: .
J: TRBJ2-5